Each of the 18 T cell receptor beta chains below was sequenced from the same sample in a study of blood T cell repertoires in COVID-19. TCRdb's table, derived via immunoSEQ multiplex PCR, lists solely in-frame clones and lacks some. The sample lists 150,000 to 200,000 clones; about three quarters were seen once. Sequencing was done on a sample of peripheral blood. These receptors all come from a man aged 70-80 years with acute or convalescent COVID-19.

The chain carries TRBV10-3 and TRBJ2-5; TRBD1 aligns across 10 bases. Unmatched junction bases numbered 7, after V lost 5 bases and J lost 4 bases. CDR3 size: 15 residues. CDR1 ENHRY and CDR2 SYGVKD come from the germline V gene. CDR3 DNA sequence: TGTGCCATCAGTCCCGGGACAGGGGCCGGAGAGACCCAGTACTTC. It is translated as CAISPGTGAGETQYF.

The chain carries TRBV9 and TRBJ1-2; D possibly corresponds to TRBD1 (6 bases). Germline loops: CDR1 SGDLS, CDR2 YYNGEE. This CDR3 has 14 residues. Between the trimmed V and J ends, which lost 4 bases and 4 bases, there was a span of 14 bases. CDR3 sequence: CASSRVQGPYGYTF. CDR3 coding DNA: TGTGCCAGCAGCCGCGTACAGGGCCCCTATGGCTACACCTTC.

The rearrangement links TRBV3-1 (or the pseudogene TRBV3-2) to TRBJ2-2; 14 positions agree with TRBD2. The CDR3 is made up of 16 amino acids. V lost 4 bases, J lost 5 bases, and 3 bases stayed unmatched. CDR1 and CDR2 from the germline V gene are LGHDT and YNNKEL (reference sequence). In nucleotides, the CDR3 is TGTGCCAGCAGCCGTCGACTAGCGGGGGGGACCGGGGAGCTGTTTTTT. Translation: CASSRRLAGGTGELFF.

In its sample, this clone was seen once. The V call is TRBV12-3 or TRBV12-4, the J call TRBJ1-5; D ambiguous. The ends were cut back, 1 base at V and 7 bases at J, with 5 bases in the middle. The length of the CDR3 is 12 residues. DNA for the CDR3: TGTGCCAGCAGTTTAGAGAGCCAGCCCCAGCATTTT. Translation: CASSLESQPQHF.

This clone was recorded once. This sequence joins TRBV2 and TRBJ2-3; the match to TRBD2 covers 9 bases. The CDR3 extends over 18 amino acids. The germline gives CDR1 SNHLY, CDR2 FYNNEI. V dropped 1 base and J dropped 0; count of bases not matched to a gene: 8. In nucleotides, the CDR3 is TGTGCCAGCAGTGAAGTCCTAGCGGGGCTATCTAGCACAGATACGCAGTATTTT. Residues: CASSEVLAGLSSTDTQYF. Variable domain in full (rest from reference TRBV2 and TRBJ2-3): EPEVTQTPSHQVTQMGQEVILRCVPISNHLYFYWYRQILGQKVEFLVSFYNNEISEKSEIFDDQFSVERPDGSNFTLKIRSTKLEDSAMYFCASSEVLAGLSSTDTQYFGPGTRLTVL.

The rearrangement links TRBV7-2 to TRBJ2-5, with TRBD2 as a possible D gene (6 bases). CDR1 is SGHTA and CDR2 is FQGNSA in the germline V gene. V shed 7 bases and J shed 5 bases, with 17 bases lying between them. The CDR3 length is 14 residues. The CDR3 sequence: CASTHRGNGETQYF. CDR3 bases: TGTGCCAGCACCCATCGGGGGAATGGGGAGACCCAGTACTTC.

This clone came up once. The chain carries TRBV21-1 and TRBJ1-1; TRBD1 is the table's D call, not checked against the DNA. TRBV21-1 is given as a pseudogene. CDR3 size: 12 residues. CDR3 in amino acids: CASSKGKGALFF. Written as DNA, the CDR3 is TGTGCCAGCAGCAAAGGTAAGGGGGCGCTGTTCTTC.

This sequence joins TRBV21-1 and TRBJ2-7; TRBD2, the table's D call, was not compared with the DNA. TRBV21-1 is a listed pseudogene. This CDR3 has 15 amino acids. The DNA of the CDR3 is TGTGCCAGCAGCAAGGGGGGTAATAGGTCCTACGAGCAGTACTTC. This translates into CASSKGGNRSYEQYF.

This chain links TRBV15 with TRBJ2-3; 12 positions agree with TRBD2. J was trimmed by 7 bases and V by 4 bases; bases with no gene match: 3. The CDR3 covers 14 residues. Germline V gene sequence: CDR1 LNHNV, CDR2 YYDKDF (reference sequence). The DNA for the CDR3 is TGTGCCACCAGCATCGGACTAGCGGGGAATACGCAGTATTTT. It translates to CATSIGLAGNTQYF.

This clone was observed once. The V and J genes are TRBV19 and TRBJ2-5; the D gene is possibly TRBD1 (6 bases). The CDR3 covers 15 residues. The germline V gene has CDR1 LNHDA and CDR2 SQIVND (reference sequence). V was shortened by 1 base and J by 5 bases, with 14 bases between the two germline ends. The DNA of the CDR3 is TGTGCCAGTAGTATAGCACAGGGCCGTTCGGAGACCCAGTACTTC. Protein sequence: CASSIAQGRSETQYF. Filled out from reference TRBV19 and TRBJ2-5, the complete variable domain reads DGGITQSPKYLFRKEGQNVTLSCEQNLNHDAMYWYRQDPGQGLRLIYYSQIVNDFQKGDIAEGYSVSREKKESFPLTVTSAQKNPTAFYLCASSIAQGRSETQYFGPGTRLLVL.

This clone has ten or more counts. This chain connects TRBV7-2 to TRBJ1-2; 7 bases align to TRBD1. Germline CDR1 reads SGHTA; CDR2 reads FQGNSA. The V segment lost 5 bases and the J segment 8 bases; nucleotides outside the gene matches: 14. The CDR3 loop spans 15 amino acids. CDR3 nucleotide sequence: TGTGCCAGCAGCCAAGGACAGGTCAAGAGAAGAGGCTACACCTTC. Its translation: CASSQGQVKRRGYTF.

This chain joins TRBV18 and TRBJ2-5; the D gene is possibly TRBD2 (6 bases). The CDR3 is 15 amino acids. V was trimmed by 2 bases and J by 0 bases, leaving 10 bases between them. Germline CDR1 and CDR2: KGHSH and LQKENI. The CDR3: CASSPGTQYQETQYF. The CDR3 DNA sequence: TGTGCCAGCTCACCAGGGACTCAGTACCAAGAGACCCAGTACTTC.

DNA of the CDR3: TGTGCCAGCAGCTCCGCGGGAGGGAGGGCCTACAATGAGCAGTTCTTC. Its protein product is CASSSAGGRAYNEQFF. The chain joins TRBV7-8 to TRBJ2-1; 9 bases agree with TRBD2. The J segment lost 2 bases and the V segment lost 4 bases, leaving 6 bases of the junction unmatched. CDR3 length: 16 residues. Germline CDR1 SGHVS, CDR2 FQNEAQ.

This chain joins TRBV7-9 and TRBJ2-1, with 9 bases matching TRBD1. Germline trimming cut 1 base from V and 8 bases from J; bases unmatched to any gene: 6. Germline V gene data show CDR1 as SEHNR and CDR2 as FQNEAQ (reference sequence). CDR3 length: 15 amino acids. In DNA, the CDR3 is TGTGCCAGCAGCTTAGGGGACAGGGATTTCGATGAGCAGTTCTTC. Translated, it gives CASSLGDRDFDEQFF.

There are a few counts of this clone. The chain couples TRBV2 to TRBJ2-7; TRBD2 is a possible D gene (6 bases). Germline V gene data show CDR1 as SNHLY and CDR2 as FYNNEI. The CDR3 length is 13 residues. The germline V and J ends were trimmed by 3 bases and 6 bases, with 12 bases remaining between them. Written as DNA, the CDR3 is TGTGCCAGCAGTGAGGTGGCTAGCGTCGAGCAGTACTTC. Its protein is CASSEVASVEQYF.

The chain uses TRBV11-2 and TRBJ2-3; no reliable D call. Germline V lookup: CDR1 SGHAT, CDR2 FQNNGV. The V gene lost 4 bases and the J gene lost 8 bases, with 13 bases spanning the gap. The CDR3 is made up of 13 amino acids. This CDR3 reads CASSSEGGRTQYF. In DNA, the CDR3 is TGTGCCAGCAGCTCAGAAGGCGGTCGTACGCAGTATTTT.

The chain employs TRBV5-4 and TRBJ1-3; D call uncertain. Trimming cost V 4 bases and J 0 bases, with 14 bases left between them. Germline lookup yields CDR1 SGHNT and CDR2 YYREEE (reference sequence). The CDR3 covers 16 residues. CDR3 sequence reads: CASSQASGSSGNTIYF. The CDR3, as DNA: TGTGCCAGCAGCCAAGCTTCCGGGTCCTCTGGAAACACCATATATTTT.

The rearrangement uses TRBV30 and TRBJ2-5; the D is unclear. The V end was cut by 0 bases, the J end by 5 bases, with 13 bases between. This CDR3 is 14 amino acids long. Germline V gives CDR1 GTSNPN, CDR2 SVGIG (reference sequence). The CDR3 DNA sequence: TGTGCCTGGAGTGTACCCGGGTTTGGGGAGACCCAGTACTTC. Translated: CAWSVPGFGETQYF.